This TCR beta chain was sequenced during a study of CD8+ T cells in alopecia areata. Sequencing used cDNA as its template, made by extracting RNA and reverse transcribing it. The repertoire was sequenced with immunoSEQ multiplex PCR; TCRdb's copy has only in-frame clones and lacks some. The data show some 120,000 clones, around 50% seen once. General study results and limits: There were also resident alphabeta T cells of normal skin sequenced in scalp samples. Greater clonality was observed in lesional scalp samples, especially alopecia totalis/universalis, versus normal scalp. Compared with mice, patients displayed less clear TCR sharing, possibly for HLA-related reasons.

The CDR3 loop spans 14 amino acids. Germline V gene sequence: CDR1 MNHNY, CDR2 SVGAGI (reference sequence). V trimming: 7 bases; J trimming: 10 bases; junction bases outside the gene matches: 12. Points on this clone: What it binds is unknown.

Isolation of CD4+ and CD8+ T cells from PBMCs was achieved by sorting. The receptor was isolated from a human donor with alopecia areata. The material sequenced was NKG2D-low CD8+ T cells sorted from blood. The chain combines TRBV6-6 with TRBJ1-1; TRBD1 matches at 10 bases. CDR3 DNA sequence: TGTGCCAGCACCAAGGGACAGGGGCGACTGGGAGCTTTCTTT. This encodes CASTKGQGRLGAFF.